Shown below are 5 T cell receptor beta chains from a single sample sequenced in a study of T cell responses to AZD1222 COVID-19 vaccine. TCRdb's copy holds only in-frame clones and misses some; the assay was immunoSEQ multiplex PCR. The sample contains around 150,000 clones, approximately 88% of which appear only once. The specimen comprised peripheral blood, sampled 28 days after the second AZD1222 dose. These receptors came from an adult who received the AZD1222 COVID-19 vaccine.

The chain carries TRBV7-8 and TRBJ1-6; 9 bases match TRBD1. The germline gives CDR1 SGHVS, CDR2 FQNEAQ. The CDR3 totals 15 residues. V dropped 5 bases and J dropped 7; count of bases not matched to a gene: 6. CDR3 sequence: CASSPQTGGNSPLHF. CDR3 coding DNA: TGTGCCAGCAGCCCCCAGACAGGGGGAAATTCACCCCTCCACTTT.

V is TRBV27 and J is TRBJ2-5; tentatively, D is TRBD1 (8 bases). The V end lost 5 bases, the J end lost 4 bases, and 17 bases lay between the germline ends. Germline CDR1 reads MNHEY; CDR2 reads SMNVEV (reference sequence). The CDR3 is 15 amino acids. The CDR3 DNA reads as TGTGCCAGCAGTCATACAGGGGGGGCGGCAGAGACCCAGTACTTC. This translates into CASSHTGGAAETQYF.

In its sample, this clone was seen once. The CDR3, as DNA: TGTGCCAGTAGTAAATTGGCCGAGACCCCTATCACAGATACGCAGTATTTT. Residues: CASSKLAETPITDTQYF. The V gene is TRBV19, the J gene TRBJ2-3; unclear D gene. This CDR3 has 17 residues. Looked up from germline, CDR1 is LNHDA and CDR2 is SQIVND (reference sequence). V dropped 4 bases and J dropped 2 bases, with 19 bases sitting between them. The entire variable domain, with the rest obtained from reference TRBV19 and TRBJ2-3, is as follows: DGGITQSPKYLFRKEGQNVTLSCEQNLNHDAMYWYRQDPGQGLRLIYYSQIVNDFQKGDIAEGYSVSREKKESFPLTVTSAQKNPTAFYLCASSKLAETPITDTQYFGPGTRLTVL.

The chain is built from TRBV2 and TRBJ1-5, with D perhaps TRBD1 (5 bases). The germline V and J ends were trimmed by 10 bases and 5 bases, with 18 bases remaining between them. This CDR3 is built from 14 residues. Germline CDR1 and CDR2: SNHLY and FYNNEI. The CDR3 sequence is CATGAWGGDQPQHF. The CDR3 DNA is TGTGCCACCGGGGCCTGGGGTGGGGATCAGCCCCAGCATTTT. The variable domain in full, with the rest retrieved from reference TRBV2 and TRBJ1-5, is EPEVTQTPSHQVTQMGQEVILRCVPISNHLYFYWYRQILGQKVEFLVSFYNNEISEKSEIFDDQFSVERPDGSNFTLKIRSTKLEDSAMYFCATGAWGGDQPQHFGDGTRLSIL.

The V and J genes are TRBV5-1 and TRBJ1-2; 7 positions agree with TRBD1. The CDR3 totals 15 residues. Germline assignment: CDR1 SGHRS and CDR2 YFSETQ. The junction had 9 bases not matched to a gene; V was cut back by 3 bases and J by 4 bases. CDR3 in amino acids: CASSSGGNGAYGYTF. CDR3 bases: TGCGCCAGCAGCTCAGGGGGGAATGGTGCCTATGGCTACACCTTC.